This TCR beta chain is drawn from a study of CD8+CD57+ T cells in acquired aplastic anemia. Study-level information: Sorted CD4+ and CD8+ cells gave an average of roughly 3.3 ug of DNA. General study results and limits: Fewer than 35 shared CD8+ CDR3s appeared highly expressed within patients' immunodominant clones.

Notes on this clonotype: Its specificity is unknown.

For CDR3 and TCR beta VDJ profiling, genomic DNA was the template used. TCRdb redid the calling of the reads with MiXCR, one entry per CDR3 protein. This table has roughly 200,000 distinct CDR3 sequences, more than 55% appearing once. J gave up 2 bases and V 1 base, and 4 bases lay outside the gene matches. The germline V gene has CDR1 LNHDA and CDR2 SQIVND (reference sequence). The CDR3 is 16 residues long. It was patients with CD8+CD57+ cell expansion by flow cytometry who were chosen for sequencing. The sequenced sample consisted of sorted CD4+, CD8+, or CD8+CD57+ T cells (not recorded which) from PBMCs. This sequence originates from a human donor with aplastic anemia. V gene TRBV19 combines with J gene TRBJ2-5; 10 bases are shared with TRBD2. CDR3 amino acids: CASSIGVLAGQETQYF. CDR3 DNA sequence: TGTGCCAGTAGTATAGGGGTACTAGCGGGGCAAGAGACCCAGTACTTC.